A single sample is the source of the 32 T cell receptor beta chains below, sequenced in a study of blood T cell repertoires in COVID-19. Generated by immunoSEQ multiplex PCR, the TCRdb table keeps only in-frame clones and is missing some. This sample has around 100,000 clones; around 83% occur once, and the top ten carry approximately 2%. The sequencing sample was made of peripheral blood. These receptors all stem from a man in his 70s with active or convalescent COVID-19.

The DNA for the CDR3 is TGTGCCAGCAGTCCGGGACAAAGAAACACTGAAGCTTTCTTT. This translates into CASSPGQRNTEAFF. V gene TRBV6-5 combines with J gene TRBJ1-1, with D perhaps TRBD1 (6 bases). The CDR3 totals 14 residues. CDR1 and CDR2 (germline): MNHEY, SVGAGI. V shed 5 bases and J shed 2 bases, with 12 bases lying between them.

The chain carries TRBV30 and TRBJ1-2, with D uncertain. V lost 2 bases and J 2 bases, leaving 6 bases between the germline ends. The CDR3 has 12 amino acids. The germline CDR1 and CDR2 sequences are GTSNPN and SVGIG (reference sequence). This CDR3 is CAWSPENYGYTF. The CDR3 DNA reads TGTGCCTGGAGTCCTGAGAACTATGGCTACACCTTC.

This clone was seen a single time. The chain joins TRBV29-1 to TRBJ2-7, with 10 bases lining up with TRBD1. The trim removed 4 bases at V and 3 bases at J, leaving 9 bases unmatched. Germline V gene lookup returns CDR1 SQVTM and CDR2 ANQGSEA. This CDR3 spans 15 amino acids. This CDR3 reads CSVATWTGGFYEQYF. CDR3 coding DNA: TGCAGCGTTGCTACTTGGACAGGGGGTTTCTACGAGCAGTACTTC.

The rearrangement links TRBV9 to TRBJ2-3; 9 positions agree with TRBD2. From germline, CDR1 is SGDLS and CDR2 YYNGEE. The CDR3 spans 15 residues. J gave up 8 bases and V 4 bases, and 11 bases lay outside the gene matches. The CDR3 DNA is TGTGCCAGCAGCCCTAGCGGGGTCCCCTCTGGTACGCAGTATTTT. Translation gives CASSPSGVPSGTQYF.

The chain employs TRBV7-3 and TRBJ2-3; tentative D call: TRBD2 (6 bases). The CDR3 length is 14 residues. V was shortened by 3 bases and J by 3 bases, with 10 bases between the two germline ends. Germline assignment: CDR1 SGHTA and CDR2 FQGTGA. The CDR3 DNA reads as TGTGCCAGCAGCTTTTCCAGCGGGACAGATACGCAGTATTTT. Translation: CASSFSSGTDTQYF.

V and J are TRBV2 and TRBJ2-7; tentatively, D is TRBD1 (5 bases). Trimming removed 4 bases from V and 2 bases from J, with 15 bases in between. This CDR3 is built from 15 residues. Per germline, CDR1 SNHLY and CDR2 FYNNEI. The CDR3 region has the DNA TGTGCCAGCAGTGTTGAAGCCCCAGGGACCTACGAGCAGTACTTC. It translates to CASSVEAPGTYEQYF.

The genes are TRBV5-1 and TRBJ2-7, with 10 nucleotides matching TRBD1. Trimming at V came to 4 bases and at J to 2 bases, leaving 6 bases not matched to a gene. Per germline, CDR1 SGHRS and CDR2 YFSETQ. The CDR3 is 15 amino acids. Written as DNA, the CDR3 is TGCGCCAGCAGCCCACTTGACAGGGGGCCCTACGAGCAGTACTTC. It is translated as CASSPLDRGPYEQYF. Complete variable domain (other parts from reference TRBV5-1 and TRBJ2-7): KAGVTQTPRYLIKTRGQQVTLSCSPISGHRSVSWYQQTPGQGLQFLFEYFSETQRNKGNFPGRFSGRQFSNSRSEMNVSTLELGDSALYLCASSPLDRGPYEQYFGPGTRLTVT.

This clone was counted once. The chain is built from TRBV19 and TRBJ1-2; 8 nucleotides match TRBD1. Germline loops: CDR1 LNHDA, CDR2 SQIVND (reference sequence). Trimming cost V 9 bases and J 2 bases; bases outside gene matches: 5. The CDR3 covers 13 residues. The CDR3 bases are TGTGCCAGCGAAGACAGGGGAAACTATGGCTACACCTTC. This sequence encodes CASEDRGNYGYTF.

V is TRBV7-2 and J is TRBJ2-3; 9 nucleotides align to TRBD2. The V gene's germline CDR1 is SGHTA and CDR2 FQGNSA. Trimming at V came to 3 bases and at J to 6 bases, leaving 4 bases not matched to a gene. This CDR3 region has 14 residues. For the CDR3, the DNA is TGTGCCAGCAGCTTGGGGACTAGCAAGGATACGCAGTATTTT. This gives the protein CASSLGTSKDTQYF.

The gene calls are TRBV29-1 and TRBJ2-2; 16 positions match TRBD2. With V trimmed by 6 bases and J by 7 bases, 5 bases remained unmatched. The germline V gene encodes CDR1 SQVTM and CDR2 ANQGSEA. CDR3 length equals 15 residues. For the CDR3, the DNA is TGCAGCGTCGGGACTAGCGGGGGGGTAAACGGGGAGCTGTTTTTT. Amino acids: CSVGTSGGVNGELFF.

The CDR3 reads CASSSQGWSNQPQHF. The CDR3 nucleotides are TGTGCCAGCAGTTCCCAGGGGTGGAGCAATCAGCCCCAGCATTTT. The genes are TRBV28 and TRBJ1-5; maybe TRBD1 (6 bases). Trimming took 4 bases from V and 1 from J, leaving 11 bases between them. Per germline, CDR1 MDHEN and CDR2 SYDVKM. The CDR3 is 15 amino acids. Using reference TRBV28 and TRBJ1-5 for the parts outside the CDR3, the full variable domain is DVKVTQSSRYLVKRTGEKVFLECVQDMDHENMFWYRQDPGLGLRLIYFSYDVKMKEKGDIPEGYSVSREKKERFSLILESASTNQTSMYLCASSSQGWSNQPQHFGDGTRLSIL.

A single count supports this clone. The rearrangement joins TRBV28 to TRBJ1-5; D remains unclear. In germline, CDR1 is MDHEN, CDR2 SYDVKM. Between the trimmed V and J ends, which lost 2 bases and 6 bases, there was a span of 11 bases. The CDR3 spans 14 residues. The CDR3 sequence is CASSLVSRPQPQHF. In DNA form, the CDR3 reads TGTGCCAGCAGTTTAGTTTCGAGGCCTCAGCCCCAGCATTTT.

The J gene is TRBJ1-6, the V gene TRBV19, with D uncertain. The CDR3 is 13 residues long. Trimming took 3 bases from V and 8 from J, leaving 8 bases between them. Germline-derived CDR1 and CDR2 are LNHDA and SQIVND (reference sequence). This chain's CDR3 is CASSIKEDSPLHF. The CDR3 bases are TGTGCCAGTAGTATCAAGGAGGATTCACCCCTCCACTTT. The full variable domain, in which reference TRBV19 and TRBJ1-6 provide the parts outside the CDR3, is DGGITQSPKYLFRKEGQNVTLSCEQNLNHDAMYWYRQDPGQGLRLIYYSQIVNDFQKGDIAEGYSVSREKKESFPLTVTSAQKNPTAFYLCASSIKEDSPLHFGNGTRLTVT.

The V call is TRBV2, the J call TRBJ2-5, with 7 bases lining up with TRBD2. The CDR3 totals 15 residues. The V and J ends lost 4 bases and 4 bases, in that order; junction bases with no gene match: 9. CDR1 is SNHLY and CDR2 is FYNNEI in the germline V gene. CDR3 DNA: TGTGCCAGCAGTGCCTTACTAGCGACGGCAGAGACCCAGTACTTC. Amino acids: CASSALLATAETQYF.

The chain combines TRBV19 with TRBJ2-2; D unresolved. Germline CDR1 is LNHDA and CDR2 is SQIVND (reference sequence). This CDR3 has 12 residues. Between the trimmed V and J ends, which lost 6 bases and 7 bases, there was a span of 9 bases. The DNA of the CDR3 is TGTGCCAGTAGCCCCTCTAGCGGGGAGCTGTTTTTT. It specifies CASSPSSGELFF.

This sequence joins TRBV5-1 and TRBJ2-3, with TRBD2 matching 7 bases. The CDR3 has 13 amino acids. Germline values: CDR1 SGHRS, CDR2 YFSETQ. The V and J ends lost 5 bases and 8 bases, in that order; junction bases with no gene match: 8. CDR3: CASRLDPGGTQYF. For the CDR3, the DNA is TGCGCCAGCAGACTCGATCCGGGGGGTACGCAGTATTTT.

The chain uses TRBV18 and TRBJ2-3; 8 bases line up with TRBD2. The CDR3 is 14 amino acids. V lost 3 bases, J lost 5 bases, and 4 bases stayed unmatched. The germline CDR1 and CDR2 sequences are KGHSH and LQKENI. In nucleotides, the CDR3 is TGTGCCAGCTCACCGGGACTAGGTGTAGATACGCAGTATTTT. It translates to CASSPGLGVDTQYF.

CDR3 sequence (DNA): TGTGCCAGCAGCGGTGGGGGGGCCGCCAGGAACGAGCAGTACTTC. Its translation is CASSGGGAARNEQYF. The J gene is TRBJ2-7, the V gene TRBV9; a possible D gene is TRBD2 (7 bases). The germline V gene has CDR1 SGDLS and CDR2 YYNGEE. Trimming removed 3 bases at V and 5 bases at J, with 18 bases between. The CDR3 is 15 amino acids.

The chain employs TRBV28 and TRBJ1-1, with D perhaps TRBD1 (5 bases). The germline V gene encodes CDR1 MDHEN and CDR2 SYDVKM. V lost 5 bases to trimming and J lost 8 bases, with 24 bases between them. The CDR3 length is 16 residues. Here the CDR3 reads CASSPSTRTIRREAFF. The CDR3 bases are TGTGCCAGCAGTCCATCCACCCGGACAATTCGTCGGGAAGCTTTCTTT.

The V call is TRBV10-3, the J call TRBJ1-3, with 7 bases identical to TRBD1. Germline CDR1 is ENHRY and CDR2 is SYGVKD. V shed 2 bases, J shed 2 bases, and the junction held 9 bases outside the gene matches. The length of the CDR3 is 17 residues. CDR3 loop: CAISEPWTGMTGNTIYF. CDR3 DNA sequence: TGTGCCATCAGTGAGCCTTGGACAGGAATGACTGGAAACACCATATATTTT.

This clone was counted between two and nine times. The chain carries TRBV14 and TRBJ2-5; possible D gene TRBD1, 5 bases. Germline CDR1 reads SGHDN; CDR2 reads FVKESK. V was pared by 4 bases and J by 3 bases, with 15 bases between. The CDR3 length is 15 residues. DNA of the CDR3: TGTGCCAGCAGCCCCAGCCACAGGAGAAAAGAGACCCAGTACTTC. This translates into CASSPSHRRKETQYF.

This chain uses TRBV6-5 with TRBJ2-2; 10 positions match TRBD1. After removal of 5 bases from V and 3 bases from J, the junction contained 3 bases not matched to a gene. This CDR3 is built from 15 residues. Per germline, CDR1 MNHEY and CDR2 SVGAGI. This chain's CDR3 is CASSRQGADTGELFF. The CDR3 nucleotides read TGTGCCAGCAGTAGACAGGGGGCGGACACCGGGGAGCTGTTTTTT.

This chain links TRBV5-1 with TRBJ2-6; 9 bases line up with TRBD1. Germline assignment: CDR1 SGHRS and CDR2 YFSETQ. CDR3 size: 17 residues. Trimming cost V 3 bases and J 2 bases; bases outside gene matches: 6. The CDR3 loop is CASSSNRGPTGANVLTF. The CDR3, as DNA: TGCGCCAGCAGCTCGAACAGGGGGCCGACTGGGGCCAACGTCCTGACTTTC.

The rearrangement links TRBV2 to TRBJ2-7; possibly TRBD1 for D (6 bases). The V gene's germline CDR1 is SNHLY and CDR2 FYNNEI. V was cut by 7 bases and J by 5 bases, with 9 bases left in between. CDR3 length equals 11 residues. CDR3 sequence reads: CASTHRDEQYF. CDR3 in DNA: TGTGCCAGCACCCACAGGGACGAGCAGTACTTC.

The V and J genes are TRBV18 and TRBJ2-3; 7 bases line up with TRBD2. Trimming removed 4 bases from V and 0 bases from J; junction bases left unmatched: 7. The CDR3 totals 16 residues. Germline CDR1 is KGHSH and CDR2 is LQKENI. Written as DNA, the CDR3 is TGTGCCAGCTCACGACTAGCTTGGGCGAGCACAGATACGCAGTATTTT. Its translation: CASSRLAWASTDTQYF.

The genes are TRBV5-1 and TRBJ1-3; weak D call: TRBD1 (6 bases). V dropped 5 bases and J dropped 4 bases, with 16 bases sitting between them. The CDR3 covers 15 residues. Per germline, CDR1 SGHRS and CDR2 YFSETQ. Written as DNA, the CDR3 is TGCGCCAGCAGTCGCGAGGGGACACCAGGAAACACCATATATTTT. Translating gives CASSREGTPGNTIYF.

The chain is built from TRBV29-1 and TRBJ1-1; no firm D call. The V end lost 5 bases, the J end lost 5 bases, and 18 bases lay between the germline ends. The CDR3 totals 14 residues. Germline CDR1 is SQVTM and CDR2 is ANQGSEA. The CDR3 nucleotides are TGCAGCGTTTGGGGTCTCGGGAGGAAGACTGAAGCTTTCTTT. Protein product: CSVWGLGRKTEAFF.

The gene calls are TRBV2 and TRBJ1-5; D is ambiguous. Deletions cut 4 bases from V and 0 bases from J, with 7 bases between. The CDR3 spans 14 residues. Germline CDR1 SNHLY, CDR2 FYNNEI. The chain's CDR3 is CASSVLLSNQPQHF. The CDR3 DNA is TGTGCCAGCAGTGTTCTCCTTAGCAATCAGCCCCAGCATTTT.

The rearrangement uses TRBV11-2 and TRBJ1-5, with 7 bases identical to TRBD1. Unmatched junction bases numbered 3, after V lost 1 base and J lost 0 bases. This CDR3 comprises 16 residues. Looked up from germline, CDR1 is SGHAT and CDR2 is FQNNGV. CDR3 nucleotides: TGTGCCAGCAGCTTAGGTACAGGGGTTAGCAATCAGCCCCAGCATTTT. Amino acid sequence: CASSLGTGVSNQPQHF.

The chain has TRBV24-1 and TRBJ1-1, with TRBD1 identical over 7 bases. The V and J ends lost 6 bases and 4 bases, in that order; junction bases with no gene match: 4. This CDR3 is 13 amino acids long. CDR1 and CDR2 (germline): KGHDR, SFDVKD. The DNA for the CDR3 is TGTGCCACCAGTCAAGCAGGGGGCACTGAAGCTTTCTTT. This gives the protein CATSQAGGTEAFF.

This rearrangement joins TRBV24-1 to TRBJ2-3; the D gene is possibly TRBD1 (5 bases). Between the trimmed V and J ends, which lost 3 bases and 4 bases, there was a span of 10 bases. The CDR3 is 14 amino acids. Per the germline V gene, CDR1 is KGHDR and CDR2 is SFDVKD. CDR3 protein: CATSDPKGPDTQYF. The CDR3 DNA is TGTGCCACCAGTGATCCCAAGGGGCCAGATACGCAGTATTTT.

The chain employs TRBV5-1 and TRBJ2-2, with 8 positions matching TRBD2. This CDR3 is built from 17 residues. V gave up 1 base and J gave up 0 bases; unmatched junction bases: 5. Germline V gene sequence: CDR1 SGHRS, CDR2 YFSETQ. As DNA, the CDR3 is TGCGCCAGCAGCTTGTACGGGGGGGCCACGAACACCGGGGAGCTGTTTTTT. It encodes CASSLYGGATNTGELFF. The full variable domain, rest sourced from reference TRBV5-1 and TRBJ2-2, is KAGVTQTPRYLIKTRGQQVTLSCSPISGHRSVSWYQQTPGQGLQFLFEYFSETQRNKGNFPGRFSGRQFSNSRSEMNVSTLELGDSALYLCASSLYGGATNTGELFFGEGSRLTVL.